This TCR beta chain was recorded in a study of blood T cell repertoires in COVID-19. Study-wide context: COVID-19 samples collected from the United States, Italy and Spain covered acute and convalescent phases. Nucleic acid was either cDNA or gDNA, and it came from T cells, B-cell-depleted T cells, or PBMCs.

Only one count was recorded for this clone. Germline-derived CDR1 and CDR2 are SGHRS and YFSETQ. The CDR3 spans 16 residues. The V segment lost 0 bases and the J segment 1 base; nucleotides outside the gene matches: 5. In the original processing: From reference gene primer amplification, estimates of nucleated cell counts were derived. Method: immunoSEQ multiplex PCR; TCRdb's copy keeps in-frame clones and lacks some. V, J and clone size reflect that table, while D and trimming were determined from the DNA. This sample has about 380,000 clones; more than 75% occur once, and the top ten carry roughly 1.1%.

The V gene is TRBV5-1, the J gene TRBJ2-3, with 7 bases aligning to TRBD1. The source material was peripheral blood. The source of this sequence is a human donor with acute or convalescent COVID-19. The donor label of this sample is uncertain. The CDR3 region is CASSLVGQGGTDTQYF. CDR3 DNA sequence: TGCGCCAGCAGCTTGGTAGGGCAGGGGGGCACAGATACGCAGTATTTT.